One and the same sample provided the 15 T cell receptor beta chains below, sequenced in a study of blood T cells in healthy people across ages. Sample-barcoded 5' priming and a J-beta primer mix drove a second PCR of 7 to 11 cycles. TCRdb re-derived calls from the 5' RACE reads in MiXCR, one entry per CDR3 protein. The repertoire consists of just over 1 million distinct CDR3 sequences, with more than 40% occurring once and the leading ten covering 15% to 20%. Sequencing used blood. These TCRs come from a woman aged 55-70 years in good health.

V usage is TRBV6-6 and J usage is TRBJ2-7; TRBD1 agrees at 9 bases. The CDR3 contains 14 residues. Germline V gene data show CDR1 as MNHNY and CDR2 as SVGAGI (reference sequence). V lost 7 bases to trimming and J lost 3 bases; unmatched junction nucleotides: 7. In nucleotides, the CDR3 is TGTGCCAGCACCCGGACAGGGGAGAGCTACGAGCAGTACTTC. This sequence encodes CASTRTGESYEQYF.

The V gene is TRBV3-1, the J gene TRBJ2-3; perhaps TRBD1 as D (5 bases). The CDR3 contains 17 residues. The V end was cut by 1 base, the J end by 1 base, with 15 bases between. CDR1 is LGHDT, CDR2 YNNKEL, per germline (reference sequence). CDR3 amino acids: CASSQGFVAGRTDTQYF. CDR3 nucleotide sequence: TGTGCCAGCAGCCAAGGCTTCGTGGCAGGGCGCACAGATACGCAGTATTTT.

The V call is TRBV6-4, the J call TRBJ2-3; 9 bases are shared with TRBD2. Germline V lookup: CDR1 MRHNA, CDR2 SNTAGT. This CDR3 has 16 amino acids. Trimming removed 7 bases from V and 5 bases from J; junction bases left unmatched: 13. The CDR3 DNA reads as TGTGCCAGCAAGCTCTTCGCGGGAGGGACGCGAGATACGCAGTATTTT. The encoded protein is CASKLFAGGTRDTQYF.

V and J are TRBV6-4 and TRBJ2-7; the D gene could be TRBD1 or TRBD2 (5 bases each). This CDR3 is 16 amino acids long. Trimming took off 2 bases at V and 2 bases at J, with 16 bases between the two ends. Germline V gives CDR1 MRHNA, CDR2 SNTAGT. The CDR3 DNA sequence: TGTGCCAGCAGTGACGAGGGGTCCACCACAACCTACGAGCAGTACTTC. As protein: CASSDEGSTTTYEQYF.

In its sample, this clonotype was seen a few times. The genes are TRBV10-3 and TRBJ1-1; no clear D gene. V was cut by 5 bases and J by 0 bases, with 7 bases left in between. Germline V gene lookup returns CDR1 ENHRY and CDR2 SYGVKD. The CDR3 is 13 residues long. This CDR3 reads CAISTAVNTEAFF. CDR3 DNA sequence: TGTGCCATCAGTACGGCGGTGAACACTGAAGCTTTCTTT.

The chain links TRBV9 to TRBJ2-7; D is unclear. Trimming removed 1 base at V and 0 bases at J, with 8 bases between. CDR3 length: 14 residues. The germline V gene encodes CDR1 SGDLS and CDR2 YYNGEE. The DNA of the CDR3 is TGTGCCAGCAGCGTAAAGGGCTCCTCCTACGAGCAGTACTTC. Translation: CASSVKGSSYEQYF.

V gene TRBV7-8 combines with J gene TRBJ2-1; no clear D gene. The germline V gene has CDR1 SGHVS and CDR2 FQNEAQ. Trimming cost V 5 bases and J 6 bases, with 11 bases left between them. This CDR3 has 13 residues. CDR3 coding DNA: TGTGCCAGCAGCGAGGACCACCTCAATGAGCAGTTCTTC. Translated: CASSEDHLNEQFF.

This clonotype was detected many times. The V gene is TRBV9, the J gene TRBJ2-5; 10 positions agree with TRBD2. CDR1 is SGDLS and CDR2 is YYNGEE in the germline V gene. The CDR3 is 15 residues long. With 4 bases clipped from V and 2 bases from J, the junction kept 5 bases outside the gene matches. In DNA form, the CDR3 reads TGTGCCAGCAGCCCCCGGACTAGCGGACAAGAGACCCAGTACTTC. This codes for CASSPRTSGQETQYF.

The chain recombines TRBV5-1 with TRBJ2-1; 9 bases match TRBD1. Trimming cost V 4 bases and J 7 bases; bases outside gene matches: 9. CDR1 is SGHRS, CDR2 YFSETQ, per germline. CDR3 length equals 15 residues. CDR3 amino acids: CASSHHRDRDNEQFF. The CDR3 bases are TGCGCCAGCAGCCATCACCGGGACAGGGATAATGAGCAGTTCTTC.

The chain recombines TRBV5-1 with TRBJ2-5; 8 nucleotides align to TRBD1. The closer fit of TRBJ2-7 to the DNA end suggests the J call may be wrong. This CDR3 region has 16 residues. Germline V gives CDR1 SGHRS, CDR2 YFSETQ. CDR3 amino acids: CASSSQNDRGAHEQYF. Here the CDR3 DNA reads TGCGCCAGCAGTTCCCAAAACGACAGGGGTGCCCACGAGCAGTACTTC.

This chain uses TRBV5-1 with TRBJ2-2; 8 positions agree with TRBD2. With V trimmed by 9 bases and J by 1 base, 5 bases remained unmatched. Per the germline V gene, CDR1 is SGHRS and CDR2 is YFSETQ. CDR3 length: 14 residues. The CDR3, as DNA: TGCGCCACCCCGAGCGGGAGGAACACCGGGGAGCTGTTTTTT. Amino acids: CATPSGRNTGELFF. Filled out from reference TRBV5-1 and TRBJ2-2, the complete variable domain reads KAGVTQTPRYLIKTRGQQVTLSCSPISGHRSVSWYQQTPGQGLQFLFEYFSETQRNKGNFPGRFSGRQFSNSRSEMNVSTLELGDSALYLCATPSGRNTGELFFGEGSRLTVL.

This clonotype occurred a few times. The chain has TRBV10-3 and TRBJ2-6; 11 bases align to TRBD1. There are 16 residues in the CDR3. CDR1 and CDR2 (germline): ENHRY, SYGVKD. V dropped 6 bases and J dropped 1; count of bases not matched to a gene: 2. The CDR3: CAIRDRGLSGANVLTF. The CDR3 bases are TGTGCCATCAGGGACAGGGGGCTGTCTGGGGCCAACGTCCTGACTTTC.

The chain uses TRBV28 and TRBJ2-5, with 7 bases matching TRBD1. Germline CDR1 MDHEN, CDR2 SYDVKM. This CDR3 region has 16 residues. V lost 2 bases and J lost 4; bases outside the gene matches: 10. CDR3 nucleotide sequence: TGTGCCAGCAGTTTAAATGAGGGGGCCCTGGGAGAGACCCAGTACTTC. Its protein is CASSLNEGALGETQYF.

This CDR3 is CASRYTGAGGSYEQYF. The CDR3 nucleotides read TGTGCCAGCAGATACACCGGGGCAGGGGGCTCCTACGAGCAGTACTTC. The chain links TRBV7-9 to TRBJ2-7; 7 nucleotides match TRBD1. This CDR3 spans 16 amino acids. V was clipped by 6 bases and J by 0 bases; unmatched bases: 11. CDR1 is SEHNR and CDR2 is FQNEAQ in the germline V gene (reference sequence). The full variable domain, rest sourced from reference TRBV7-9 and TRBJ2-7, is DTGVSQNPRHKITKRGQNVTFRCDPISEHNRLYWYRQTLGQGPEFLTYFQNEAQLEKSRLLSDRFSAERPKGSFSTLEIQRTEQGDSAMYLCASRYTGAGGSYEQYFGPGTRLTVT.

This chain uses TRBV6-4 with TRBJ2-3, with D hard to call. This CDR3 contains 14 residues. Germline V gene sequence: CDR1 MRHNA, CDR2 SNTAGT. Trimming took 2 bases from V and 0 from J, leaving 6 bases between them. The CDR3 bases are TGTGCCAGCAGTGACGGCTACAGCACAGATACGCAGTATTTT. It yields the protein CASSDGYSTDTQYF.